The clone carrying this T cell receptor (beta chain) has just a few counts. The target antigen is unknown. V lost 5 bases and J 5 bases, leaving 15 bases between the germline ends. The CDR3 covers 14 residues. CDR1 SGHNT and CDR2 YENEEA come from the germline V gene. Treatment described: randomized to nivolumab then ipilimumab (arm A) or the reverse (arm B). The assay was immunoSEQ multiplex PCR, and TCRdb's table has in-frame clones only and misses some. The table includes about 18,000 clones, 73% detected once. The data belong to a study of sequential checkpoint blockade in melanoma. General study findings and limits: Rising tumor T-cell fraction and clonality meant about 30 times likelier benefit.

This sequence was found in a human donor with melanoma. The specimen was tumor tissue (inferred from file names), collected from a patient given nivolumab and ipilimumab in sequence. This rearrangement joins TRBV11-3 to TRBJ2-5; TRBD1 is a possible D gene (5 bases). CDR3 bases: TGTGCCAGCAGCCTGTTGGGCAGGGCGGAGACCCAGTACTTC. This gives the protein CASSLLGRAETQYF.